These 5 T cell receptor beta chains were sequenced from one sample in a study of tumor-infiltrating lymphocytes in primary liver carcinoma (dated by TCRdb to 2016 to 2017). Total RNA and DNA were co-extracted from around 18-30 mg of bulk tissue with the AllPrep DNA/RNA mini kit, without cell sorting. TCRdb lists the instrument as Illumina HiSeq 2500. Using a constant-region primer and ProtoScript II reverse transcriptase, TCRbeta-specific cDNA was reverse-transcribed from around 500 ng total RNA. Three nested multiplex PCR rounds, following a slightly modified ARM-PCR procedure, were used to build the TCRbeta libraries. Each of the first two PCR rounds ran for roughly 9 cycles using multiplex TRBV1-TRBV30 forward primers together with a Cbeta reverse primer. Using fastp trimming at Q25 and MiXCR clonotype assembly, TCRdb reanalyzed the public sequencing data and kept in-frame beta chains. CDR3 protein duplicates are merged, each entry listing the most common genes and DNA. The sample has approximately 190,000 distinct CDR3 sequences on record, about 85% of them singletons. The ten largest clones take up 15% to 20% of the sample.

Sequencing was done on a sample of tumor tissue from primary liver carcinoma. The receptors come from a man between 35 and 55 years old with primary liver carcinoma and hepatitis B virus infection.

The gene calls are TRBV11-3 and TRBJ2-2; D not certain. Germline loops: CDR1 SGHNT, CDR2 YENEEA. V lost 9 bases to trimming and J lost 0 bases, with 11 bases between them. This CDR3 contains 14 residues. CDR3 sequence: CARCLDANTGELFF. The CDR3 coding sequence is TGTGCCAGGTGCTTAGACGCGAACACCGGGGAGCTGTTTTTT.

The genes are TRBV6-6 and TRBJ2-7, with D tentatively TRBD1 (6 bases). The CDR3 length is 17 residues. Trimming cost V 4 bases and J 6 bases, with 25 bases left between them. Germline CDR1 and CDR2: MNHNY and SVGAGI (reference sequence). Here the CDR3 reads CASSSSSNQGPRGEQYF. The CDR3 DNA reads TGTGCCAGCAGTTCATCATCGAACCAGGGGCCTAGGGGCGAGCAGTACTTC.

The V call is TRBV7-9, the J call TRBJ2-7; 7 bases fit TRBD1. CDR1 and CDR2 (germline): SEHNR, FQNEAQ (reference sequence). There are 12 residues in the CDR3. V trimming: 5 bases; J trimming: 6 bases; junction bases outside the gene matches: 4. The CDR3 region is CASSQRQGEQYF. The CDR3 bases are TGTGCCAGCAGCCAGAGACAGGGCGAGCAGTACTTC.

Turning to this clonotype: The junction and the germline gene differ at one end; a read error may be behind it. J is TRBJ2-1 and V is TRBV5-4, with 11 bases matching TRBD2. The CDR3 covers 17 residues. Germline V gene data show CDR1 as SGHNT and CDR2 as YYREEE (reference sequence). The CDR3 loop reads CASSLGNSGRAYAEQLF. The CDR3 DNA reads as TGTGCCAGCAGCTTGGGGAATAGCGGGAGGGCCTACGCTGAGCAGCTCTTC.

The count of this clonotype is one. One end of the junction is discordant with germline, which a read error may explain. The chain combines TRBV5-4 with TRBJ1-2, with D tentatively TRBD1 (5 bases). Germline loops: CDR1 SGHNT, CDR2 YYREEE (reference sequence). CDR3 length: 14 amino acids. The CDR3 DNA reads TGTGCCGGCAGCTCGGACATTTCCTCTAGTGGCTATACCTTC. Encoded protein: CAGSSDISSSGYTF.